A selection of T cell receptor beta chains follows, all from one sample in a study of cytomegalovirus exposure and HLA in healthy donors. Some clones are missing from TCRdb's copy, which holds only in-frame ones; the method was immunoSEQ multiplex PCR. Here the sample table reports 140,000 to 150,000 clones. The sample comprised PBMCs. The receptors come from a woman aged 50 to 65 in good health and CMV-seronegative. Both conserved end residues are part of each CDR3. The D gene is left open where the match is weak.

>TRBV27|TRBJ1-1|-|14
CASSLSGLYTEAFF
TGTGCCAGCAGTTTATCGGGACTCTACACTGAAGCTTTCTTT
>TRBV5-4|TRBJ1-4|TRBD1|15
CASSLGQGQLEKLFF
TGTGCCAGCAGCTTGGGACAGGGCCAGCTTGAAAAACTGTTTTTT
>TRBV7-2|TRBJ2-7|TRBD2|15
CASSLAASGAYEQYF
TGTGCCAGCAGCTTAGCGGCTAGCGGGGCATACGAGCAGTACTTC
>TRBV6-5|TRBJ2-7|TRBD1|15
CASSYSRGQGYEQYF
TGTGCCAGCAGTTACTCTCGTGGACAGGGCTACGAGCAGTACTTC
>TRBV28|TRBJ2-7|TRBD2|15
CASSPAGGLSYEQYF
TGTGCCAGCAGTCCAGCGGGGGGGCTATCCTACGAGCAGTACTTC
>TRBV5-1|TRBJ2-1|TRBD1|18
CASSLDPTGTVSYNEQFF
TGCGCCAGCAGCTTGGACCCGACAGGGACCGTATCCTACAATGAGCAGTTCTTC
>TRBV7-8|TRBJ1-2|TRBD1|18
CASSLHQGARRGSYGYTF
TGTGCCAGCAGCTTACACCAGGGGGCGCGTCGGGGTAGCTATGGCTACACCTTC
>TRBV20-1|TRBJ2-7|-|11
CSGLRSYEQYF
TGCAGCGGACTCCGCTCCTACGAGCAGTACTTC
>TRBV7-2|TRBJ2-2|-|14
CASSLYGGAGELFF
TGTGCCAGCAGCTTATACGGGGGAGCCGGGGAGCTGTTTTTT
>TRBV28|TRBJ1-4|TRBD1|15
CASSRPGTGKQKLFF
TGTGCCAGCAGTCGCCCGGGGACAGGGAAGCAAAAACTGTTTTTT
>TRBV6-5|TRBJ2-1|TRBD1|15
CASSFLGQGGNEQFF
TGTGCCAGCAGTTTCCTGGGACAGGGGGGCAATGAGCAGTTCTTC
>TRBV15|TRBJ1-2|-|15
CATSRGGEGGYGYTF
TGTGCCACCAGCAGAGGTGGGGAGGGAGGCTATGGCTACACCTTC
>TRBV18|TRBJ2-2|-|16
CASSPFQVISAGELFF
TGTGCCAGCTCACCATTCCAGGTTATTTCCGCCGGGGAGCTGTTTTTT
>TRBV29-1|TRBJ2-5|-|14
CSVTGRQVQETQYF
TGCAGCGTTACAGGTCGACAGGTTCAAGAGACCCAGTACTTC
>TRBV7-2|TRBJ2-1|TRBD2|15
CASSSTSGGDNEQFF
TGTGCCAGCAGCTCGACTAGCGGAGGGGACAATGAGCAGTTCTTC
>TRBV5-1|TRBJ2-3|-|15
CASSFLTGPTDTQYF
TGCGCCAGCAGCTTTTTGACAGGTCCCACAGATACGCAGTATTTT